These 14 T cell receptor beta chains came from one sample sequenced in a study of cytomegalovirus exposure and HLA in healthy donors. The primer mix had 60 Vbeta and 13 Jbeta primers. Clones were sequenced by immunoSEQ multiplex PCR, and TCRdb holds only the in-frame ones, with some missing. Of around 190,000 clones in the sample, around 77% were seen once. The material sequenced was PBMCs. Receptors were obtained from a woman aged 25 to 45 in good health and CMV-seronegative.

The sample holds one count of this clone. The V call is TRBV2, the J call TRBJ2-7, with TRBD1 matching over 7 bases. This CDR3 comprises 15 residues. V shed 7 bases and J 0 bases; nucleotides not matched to a gene: 9. The germline gives CDR1 SNHLY, CDR2 FYNNEI. The CDR3 DNA reads as TGTGCCAGCAACCTCGGACAGGTCATCTCCTACGAGCAGTACTTC. Protein sequence: CASNLGQVISYEQYF.

The chain links TRBV28 to TRBJ2-5; 8 bases are shared with TRBD2. The better agreement between TRBJ2-7 and the DNA end casts doubt on the J call. The CDR3 is made up of 14 amino acids. Germline V gives CDR1 MDHEN, CDR2 SYDVKM. The CDR3 nucleotides read TGTGCCAGCCTTAGTAGCGGGACGACCTACGAGCAGTACTTC. This gives the protein CASLSSGTTYEQYF.

Details on this clone: Germline and junction disagree at one end, which may indicate a read error. This chain connects TRBV7-9 to TRBJ2-1; 10 bases align to TRBD2. This CDR3 is 16 amino acids long. In germline, CDR1 is SEHNR, CDR2 FQNEAQ (reference sequence). The CDR3 region is CSSSLYSGRSYNEQFF. DNA of the CDR3: TGTTCCAGCAGCCTCTATAGCGGGAGGTCCTACAATGAGCAGTTCTTC.

This chain connects TRBV7-2 to TRBJ1-4; no definite D call. There are 17 residues in the CDR3. The V end was cut by 2 bases, the J end by 8 bases, with 21 bases between. Germline V lookup: CDR1 SGHTA, CDR2 FQGNSA. The DNA of the CDR3 is TGTGCCAGCAGCTTAAGCGCCGGGGAGGCCCGAGGGGAAAAACTGTTTTTT. Translated, it gives CASSLSAGEARGEKLFF.

In the case of this clone: The same CDR3 is also encoded by other DNA sequences in this sample. This chain uses TRBV7-9 with TRBJ2-7; a possible D gene is TRBD1 (5 bases). Germline V gives CDR1 SEHNR, CDR2 FQNEAQ (reference sequence). The CDR3 consists of 12 residues. Trimming removed 5 bases at V and 5 bases at J, with 10 bases between. DNA of the CDR3: TGTGCCAGCAGCCTAGTAGGGGACGAGCAGTACTTC. Its translation is CASSLVGDEQYF.

The CDR3 DNA sequence: TGTGCCAGCAGCTTACGCGCTAGCTCCTACGAGCAGTACTTC. This translates into CASSLRASSYEQYF. The chain employs TRBV11-2 and TRBJ2-7; D is uncertain. Per germline, CDR1 SGHAT and CDR2 FQNNGV. V lost 2 bases and J lost 0, with 8 bases in between. This CDR3 comprises 14 residues.

V gene TRBV6-6 combines with J gene TRBJ1-1; D is ambiguous. The germline V and J ends were trimmed by 1 base and 11 bases, with 11 bases remaining between them. This CDR3 is 12 amino acids long. Germline V gene lookup returns CDR1 MNHNY and CDR2 SVGAGI (reference sequence). CDR3 DNA: TGTGCCAGCAGTTACTTCCCCCGGCGGGCTTTCTTT. Translation: CASSYFPRRAFF.

The rearrangement uses TRBV19 and TRBJ2-3; 8 bases are a match to TRBD2. CDR3 length equals 15 residues. Germline CDR1 LNHDA, CDR2 SQIVND (reference sequence). V lost 8 bases, J lost 2 bases, and 9 bases stayed unmatched. CDR3 residues: CASGQRGKTTDTQYF. DNA of the CDR3: TGTGCCAGTGGGCAGCGGGGGAAGACCACAGATACGCAGTATTTT.

The chain employs TRBV9 and TRBJ1-5; D is uncertain. This CDR3 is 15 amino acids long. V was cut by 3 bases and J by 0 bases, with 10 bases left in between. Per the germline V gene, CDR1 is SGDLS and CDR2 is YYNGEE. This CDR3 reads CASSADTNSNQPQHF. The CDR3 DNA is TGTGCCAGCAGCGCCGACACAAATAGCAATCAGCCCCAGCATTTT.

The V and J genes are TRBV18 and TRBJ1-5; D is unresolved. The CDR3 extends over 15 amino acids. The V end lost 1 base, the J end lost 4 bases, and 11 bases lay between the germline ends. Germline V lookup: CDR1 KGHSH, CDR2 LQKENI. CDR3 sequence (DNA): TGTGCCAGCTCACCACAAGGACTAGGGAATCAGCCCCAGCATTTT. Protein: CASSPQGLGNQPQHF. The complete variable domain, with remaining parts taken from reference TRBV18 and TRBJ1-5, reads NAGVMQNPRHLVRRRGQEARLRCSPMKGHSHVYWYRQLPEEGLKFMVYLQKENIIDESGMPKERFSAEFPKEGPSILRIQQVVRGDSAAYFCASSPQGLGNQPQHFGDGTRLSIL.

This clone has only a few counts. The V gene is TRBV6-5, the J gene TRBJ2-2; maybe TRBD2 (6 bases). Between the trimmed V and J ends, which lost 0 bases and 6 bases, there was a span of 8 bases. CDR3 length: 14 amino acids. Germline loops: CDR1 MNHEY, CDR2 SVGAGI. The CDR3 loop is CASSYSTGAGELFF. The DNA for the CDR3 is TGTGCCAGCAGTTACTCAACGGGAGCCGGGGAGCTGTTTTTT.

This chain connects TRBV9 to TRBJ1-6; D may be TRBD1 (5 bases). With 0 bases removed from V and 9 bases from J, the gap between germline ends came to 13 bases. The CDR3 loop spans 15 amino acids. The germline CDR1 and CDR2 sequences are SGDLS and YYNGEE. The CDR3 bases are TGTGCCAGCAGCGTAGGGGAACCCGGGGGTTCACCCCTCCACTTT. Encoded protein: CASSVGEPGGSPLHF.

This chain uses TRBV4-1 with TRBJ2-5; 9 bases fit TRBD1. The CDR3 spans 14 residues. The germline V gene has CDR1 MGHRA and CDR2 YSYEKL. The V and J ends lost 4 bases and 4 bases, in that order; junction bases with no gene match: 4. The CDR3 loop reads CASSLGQGPETQYF. CDR3 in DNA: TGCGCCAGCAGCCTAGGACAGGGGCCAGAGACCCAGTACTTC.

The chain recombines TRBV30 with TRBJ1-4; D is unresolved. This CDR3 has 15 residues. Per germline, CDR1 GTSNPN and CDR2 SVGIG (reference sequence). V was pared by 0 bases and J by 5 bases, with 13 bases between. The CDR3 region is CAWSVPSVLNEKLFF. The CDR3 region has the DNA TGTGCCTGGAGTGTACCCTCGGTTTTGAATGAAAAACTGTTTTTT. Full variable domain (rest looked up from reference TRBV30 and TRBJ1-4): SQTIHQWPATLVQPVGSPLSLECTVEGTSNPNLYWYRQAAGRGLQLLFYSVGIGQISSEVPQNLSASRPQDRQFILSSKKLLLSDSGFYLCAWSVPSVLNEKLFFGSGTQLSVL.